The sample holds a few counts of the clone carrying this T cell receptor beta chain. Its antigen is unidentified. The record originates from a study of siplizumab effects on memory and regulatory T cells. About the research overall: Siplizumab at approximately 1 ug/mL was tested against drug-free controls in paired reactions.

Clones were read by immunoSEQ multiplex PCR, and TCRdb kept only the in-frame ones, dropping some. The sample has about 13,000 clones, roughly 40% seen once. This CDR3 comprises 15 residues. The mixed lymphocyte reaction cells were held in coculture (37°C) for over 5 days. General observations from the study: Treg-derived clones made up an average of approximately 70% of mappable alloreactive CD4+ clones with siplizumab and over 25% in controls.

Input material: CFSE-low (dividing) CD8+ T cells sorted from an allogeneic mixed lymphocyte reaction. The V call is TRBV21-1, the J call TRBJ1-2. TRBV21-1 is listed as a pseudogene. The sequence came from a human donor in good health; the cells came from an allogeneic mixed lymphocyte reaction. CDR3: CASGFNRESNYGYTF. In nucleotides, the CDR3 is TGTGCCAGCGGGTTCAATCGGGAGTCTAACTATGGCTACACCTTC.